This TCR beta chain comes out of a study of technical replicates of blood from four donors. The assay was immunoSEQ multiplex PCR, and TCRdb's table has in-frame clones only and misses some. The repertoire has about 14,000 clones, less than 90% of them found once; the top ten carry roughly a tenth. Per the germline V gene, CDR1 is LNHDA and CDR2 is SQIVND (reference sequence). After removal of 4 bases from V and 1 base from J, the junction contained 4 bases not matched to a gene. This CDR3 is 15 amino acids long. The genes are TRBV19 and TRBJ2-7, with 10 bases lining up with TRBD2. This sequence originates from a human donor in good health. The source material was PBMCs. The CDR3 nucleotides are TGTGCCAGTAGTACCGGGACTAGCGAGTCCTACGAGCAGTACTTC. This gives the protein CASSTGTSESYEQYF.